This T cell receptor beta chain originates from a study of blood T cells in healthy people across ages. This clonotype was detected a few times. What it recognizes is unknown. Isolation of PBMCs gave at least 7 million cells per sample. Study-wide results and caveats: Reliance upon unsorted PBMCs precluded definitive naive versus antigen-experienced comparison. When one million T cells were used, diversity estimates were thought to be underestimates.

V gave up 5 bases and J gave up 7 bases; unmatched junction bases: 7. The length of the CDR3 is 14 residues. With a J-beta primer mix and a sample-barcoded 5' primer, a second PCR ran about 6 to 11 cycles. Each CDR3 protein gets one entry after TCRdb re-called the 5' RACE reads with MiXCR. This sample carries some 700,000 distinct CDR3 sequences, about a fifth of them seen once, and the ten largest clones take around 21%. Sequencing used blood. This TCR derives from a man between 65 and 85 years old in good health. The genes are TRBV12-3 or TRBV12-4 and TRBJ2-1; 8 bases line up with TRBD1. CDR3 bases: TGTGCCAGCAGTGAGGACAGGGTACTGAATGAGCAGTTCTTC. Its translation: CASSEDRVLNEQFF.